The rows below give T cell receptor beta chains drawn from one sample of a study of T cell repertoires in cytomegalovirus infection. TCRdb recomputed calls from the reads with MiXCR, one row per CDR3 protein. This table has a few hundred thousand distinct CDR3 sequences, 9.1% appearing once. Sequencing input: PBMCs. Every receptor here comes from a human donor in good health (CMV status not recorded). Some clones in this sample may be carry-over from other donors' samples. CDR3s include the opening cysteine and the closing phenylalanine or tryptophan. The D gene is left open where the match is weak. Not every row has a clone size; where given, it reads once, few, many or a size class.

>many|TRBJ1-2|TRBD1|TRBV7-2
CASSLRTGGAAGYTF
TGTGCCAGCAGCCTCCGGACAGGGGGAGCTGCAGGCTACACCTTC
>few|TRBJ1-1|.|TRBV4-2
CASSPELGTEAFF
TGTGCCAGCAGCCCAGAGTTGGGCACTGAAGCTTTCTTT
>.|TRBJ2-7|.|TRBV28
CASSFPLAGNYEQYF
TGTGCCAGCAGTTTCCCCTTAGCAGGGAACTACGAGCAGTACTTC
>few|TRBJ1-5|.|TRBV5-1
CASSLEGLEPQHF
TGCGCCAGCAGCTTGGAGGGGCTTGAGCCCCAGCATTTT
>many|TRBJ1-3|.|TRBV7-8
CASSLARRNTIYF
TGTGCCAGCAGCTTAGCCCGACGAAACACCATATATTTT
>.|TRBJ2-1|.|TRBV10-3
CAIRRPTQDEQFF
TGTGCCATCAGACGACCAACCCAGGATGAGCAGTTCTTC
>few|TRBJ1-3|TRBD1|TRBV29-1
CSVEYQPGQGRSGNTIYF
TGCAGCGTTGAATACCAACCTGGACAGGGTCGCTCTGGAAACACCATATATTTT
>.|TRBJ1-5|.|TRBV12-3/TRBV12-4
CASSERGGSQPQHF
TGTGCCAGCAGTGAGAGAGGGGGTTCTCAGCCCCAGCATTTT
>.|TRBJ2-1|.|TRBV6-6
CASSPKRVSYNEQFF
TGTGCCAGCAGCCCCAAACGGGTGTCCTACAATGAGCAGTTCTTC
>many|TRBJ1-2|.|TRBV6-1
CASSATNANYGYTF
TGTGCCAGCAGTGCGACAAACGCTAACTATGGCTACACCTTC
>.|TRBJ2-1|TRBD2|TRBV7-2
CASSQLAGGLDNEQFF
TGTGCCAGCAGCCAACTAGCGGGAGGGTTGGACAATGAGCAGTTCTTC
>many|TRBJ2-3|.|TRBV7-2
CASSSLGGARF
TGTGCCAGCAGCTCGTTGGGGGGGGCGAGGTTT
>.|TRBJ2-1|.|TRBV24-1
CATSGQSHEQFF
TGTGCCACCAGTGGACAGAGCCATGAGCAGTTCTTC